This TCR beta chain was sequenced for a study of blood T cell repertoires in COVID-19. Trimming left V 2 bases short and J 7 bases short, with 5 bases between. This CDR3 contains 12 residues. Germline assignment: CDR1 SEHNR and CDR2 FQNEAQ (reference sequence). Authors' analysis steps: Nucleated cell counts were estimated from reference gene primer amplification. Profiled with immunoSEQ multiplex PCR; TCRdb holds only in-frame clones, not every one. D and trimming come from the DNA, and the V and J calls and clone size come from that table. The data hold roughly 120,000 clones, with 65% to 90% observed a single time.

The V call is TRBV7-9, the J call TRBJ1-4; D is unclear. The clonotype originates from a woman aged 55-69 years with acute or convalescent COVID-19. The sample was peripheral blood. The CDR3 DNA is TGTGCCAGCAGCTTACTCTCTGAAAAACTGTTTTTT. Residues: CASSLLSEKLFF.